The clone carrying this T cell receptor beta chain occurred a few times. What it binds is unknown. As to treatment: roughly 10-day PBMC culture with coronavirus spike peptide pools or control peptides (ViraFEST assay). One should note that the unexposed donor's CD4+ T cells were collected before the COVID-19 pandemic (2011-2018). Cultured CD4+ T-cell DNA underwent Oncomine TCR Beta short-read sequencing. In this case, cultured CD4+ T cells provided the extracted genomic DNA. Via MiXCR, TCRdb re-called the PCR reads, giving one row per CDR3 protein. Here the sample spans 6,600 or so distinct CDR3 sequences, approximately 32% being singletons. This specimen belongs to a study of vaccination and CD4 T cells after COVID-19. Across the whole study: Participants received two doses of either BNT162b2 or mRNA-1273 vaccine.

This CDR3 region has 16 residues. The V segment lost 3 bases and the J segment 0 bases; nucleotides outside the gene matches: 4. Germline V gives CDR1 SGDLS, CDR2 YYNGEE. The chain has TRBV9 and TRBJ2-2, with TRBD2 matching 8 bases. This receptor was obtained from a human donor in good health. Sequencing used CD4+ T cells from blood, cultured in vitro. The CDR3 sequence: CASSAERGTNTGELFF. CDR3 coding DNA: TGTGCCAGCAGCGCGGAGCGGGGGACGAACACCGGGGAGCTGTTTTTT.